This T cell receptor (beta chain) stems from a study of blood T cell repertoires in COVID-19. The wider study: The samples span acute and convalescent COVID-19 from the United States, Italy and Spain.

Clones were sequenced by immunoSEQ multiplex PCR, and TCRdb holds only the in-frame ones, with some missing. The sample has 150,000 to 200,000 clones, about 85% seen once. This CDR3 comprises 18 residues. V trimming: 5 bases; J trimming: 4 bases; junction bases outside the gene matches: 10. Germline V gene lookup returns CDR1 SGHNT and CDR2 YENEEA. This sequence originates from an elderly woman in a cohort sampled during active or convalescent COVID-19. Sequencing was performed on peripheral blood. The rearrangement links TRBV11-3 to TRBJ2-2; the match to TRBD2 covers 13 bases. The DNA of the CDR3 is TGTGCCAGCAGCGCTGGACTAGCGGGAGACAGCAGCACCGGGGAGCTGTTTTTT. Amino acids: CASSAGLAGDSSTGELFF.